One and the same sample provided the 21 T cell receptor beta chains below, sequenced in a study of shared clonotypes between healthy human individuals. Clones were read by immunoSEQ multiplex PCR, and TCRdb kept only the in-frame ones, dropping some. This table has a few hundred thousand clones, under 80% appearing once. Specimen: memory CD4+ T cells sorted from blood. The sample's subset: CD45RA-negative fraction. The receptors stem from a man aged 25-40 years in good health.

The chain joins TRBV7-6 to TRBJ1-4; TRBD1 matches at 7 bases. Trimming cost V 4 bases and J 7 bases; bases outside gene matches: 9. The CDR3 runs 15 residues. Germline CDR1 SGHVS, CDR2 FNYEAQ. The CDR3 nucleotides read TGTGCCAGCAGCTCCCTGACAGGGCCGACTGAAAAACTGTTTTTT. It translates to CASSSLTGPTEKLFF.

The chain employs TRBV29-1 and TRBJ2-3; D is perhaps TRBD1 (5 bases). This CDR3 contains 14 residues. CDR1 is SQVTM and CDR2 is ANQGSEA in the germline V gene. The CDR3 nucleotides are TGCAGTTCGACTTGGGGCCAAGGTGATGATACGCAGTATTTT. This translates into CSSTWGQGDDTQYF.

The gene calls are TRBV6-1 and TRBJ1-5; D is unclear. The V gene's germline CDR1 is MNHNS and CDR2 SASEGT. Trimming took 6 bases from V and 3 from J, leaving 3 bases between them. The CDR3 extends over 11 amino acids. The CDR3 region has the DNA TGTGCCAGCAGAACCAATCAGCCCCAGCATTTT. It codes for CASRTNQPQHF.

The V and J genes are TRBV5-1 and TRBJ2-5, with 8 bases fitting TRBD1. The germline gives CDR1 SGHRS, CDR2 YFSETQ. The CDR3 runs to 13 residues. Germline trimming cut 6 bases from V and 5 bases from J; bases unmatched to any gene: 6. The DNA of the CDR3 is TGCGCCAGCACCAGACAGGGGATGGAGACCCAGTACTTC. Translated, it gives CASTRQGMETQYF.

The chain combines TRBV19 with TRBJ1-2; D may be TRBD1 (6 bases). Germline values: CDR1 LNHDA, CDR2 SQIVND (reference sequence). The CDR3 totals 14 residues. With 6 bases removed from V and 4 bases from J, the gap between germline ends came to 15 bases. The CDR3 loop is CASRGRTDSYGYTF. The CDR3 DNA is TGTGCCAGTAGGGGGAGGACAGACTCCTATGGCTACACCTTC.

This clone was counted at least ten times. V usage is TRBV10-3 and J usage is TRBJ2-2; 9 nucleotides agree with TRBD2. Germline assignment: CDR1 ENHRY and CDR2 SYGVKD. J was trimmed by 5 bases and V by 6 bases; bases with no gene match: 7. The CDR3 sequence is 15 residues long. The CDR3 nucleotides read TGTGCCATCAGCCCGGGCGGGAGGGTGACCGGGGAGCTGTTTTTT. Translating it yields CAISPGGRVTGELFF.

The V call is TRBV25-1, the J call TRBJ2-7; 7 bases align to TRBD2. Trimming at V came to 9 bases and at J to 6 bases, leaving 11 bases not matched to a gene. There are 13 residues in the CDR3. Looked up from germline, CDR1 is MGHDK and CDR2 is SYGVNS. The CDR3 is CASTGGRGSEQYF. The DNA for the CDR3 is TGTGCCAGTACGGGCGGGAGAGGGAGCGAGCAGTACTTC.

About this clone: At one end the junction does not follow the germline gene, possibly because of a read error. As DNA, the CDR3 is TGCGCCAGCAGTTTGGGAGCGCACAGCACAGATACGCAGTATTTT. Translating gives CASSLGAHSTDTQYF. The chain uses TRBV5-1 and TRBJ2-3; tentative D call: TRBD2 (5 bases). The CDR3 extends over 15 amino acids. CDR1 is SGHRS and CDR2 is YFSETQ in the germline V gene.

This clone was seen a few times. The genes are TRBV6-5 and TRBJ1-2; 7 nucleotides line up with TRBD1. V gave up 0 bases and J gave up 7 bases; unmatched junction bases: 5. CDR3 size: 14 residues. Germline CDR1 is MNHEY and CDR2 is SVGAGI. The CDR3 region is CASSYSAQGVGYTF. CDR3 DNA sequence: TGTGCCAGCAGTTACTCGGCCCAGGGGGTTGGCTACACCTTC.

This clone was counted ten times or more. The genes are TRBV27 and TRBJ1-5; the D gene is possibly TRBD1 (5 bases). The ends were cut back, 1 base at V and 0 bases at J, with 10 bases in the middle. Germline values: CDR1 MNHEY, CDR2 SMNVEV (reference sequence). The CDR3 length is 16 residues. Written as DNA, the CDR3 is TGTGCCAGCAGTTTATTGGGACCGGGTAGCAATCAGCCCCAGCATTTT. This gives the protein CASSLLGPGSNQPQHF.

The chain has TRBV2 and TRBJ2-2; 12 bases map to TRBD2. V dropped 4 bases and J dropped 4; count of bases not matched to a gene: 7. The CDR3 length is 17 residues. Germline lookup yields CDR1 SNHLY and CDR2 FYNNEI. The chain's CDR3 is CASSATSSGRVTGELFF. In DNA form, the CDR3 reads TGTGCCAGCAGTGCGACTTCTAGCGGGAGGGTCACCGGGGAGCTGTTTTTT.

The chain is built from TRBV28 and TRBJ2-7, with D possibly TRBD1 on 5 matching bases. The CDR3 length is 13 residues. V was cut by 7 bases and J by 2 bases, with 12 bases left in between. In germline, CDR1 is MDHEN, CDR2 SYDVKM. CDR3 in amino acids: CASNSQDTYEQYF. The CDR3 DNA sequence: TGTGCCAGCAACTCGCAGGACACCTACGAGCAGTACTTC.

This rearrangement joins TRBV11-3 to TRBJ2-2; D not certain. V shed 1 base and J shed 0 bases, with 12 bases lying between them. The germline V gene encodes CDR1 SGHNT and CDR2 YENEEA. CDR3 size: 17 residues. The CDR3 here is CASSLGTGRSNTGELFF. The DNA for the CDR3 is TGTGCCAGCAGCTTAGGGACCGGACGGTCGAACACCGGGGAGCTGTTTTTT.

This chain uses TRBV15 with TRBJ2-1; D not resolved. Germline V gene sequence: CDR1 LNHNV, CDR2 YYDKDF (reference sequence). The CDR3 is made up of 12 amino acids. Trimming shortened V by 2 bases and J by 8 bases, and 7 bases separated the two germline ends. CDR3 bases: TGTGCCACCAGCAGATGGACCGATGAGCAGTTCTTC. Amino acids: CATSRWTDEQFF.

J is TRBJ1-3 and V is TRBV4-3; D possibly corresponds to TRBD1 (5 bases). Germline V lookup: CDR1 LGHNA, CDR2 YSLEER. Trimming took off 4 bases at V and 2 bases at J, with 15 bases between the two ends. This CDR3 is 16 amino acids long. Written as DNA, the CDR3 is TGCGCCAGCAGCCCTCAGAACGGGGCAGCTGGAAACACCATATATTTT. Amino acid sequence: CASSPQNGAAGNTIYF.

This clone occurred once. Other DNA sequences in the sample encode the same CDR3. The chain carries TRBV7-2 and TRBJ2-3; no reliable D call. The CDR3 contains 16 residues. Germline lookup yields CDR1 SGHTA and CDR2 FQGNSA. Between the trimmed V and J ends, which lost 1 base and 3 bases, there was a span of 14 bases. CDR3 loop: CASSLGRAGVTDTQYF. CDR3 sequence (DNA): TGTGCCAGCAGCTTAGGTAGGGCTGGGGTTACAGATACGCAGTATTTT.

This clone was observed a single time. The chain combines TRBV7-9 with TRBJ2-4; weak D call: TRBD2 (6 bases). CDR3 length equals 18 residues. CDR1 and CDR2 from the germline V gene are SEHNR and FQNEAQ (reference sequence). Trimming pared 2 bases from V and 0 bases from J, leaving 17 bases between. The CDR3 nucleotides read TGTGCCAGCAGCTTATTGGGACTGGGGCAACTAGCCAAAAACATTCAGTACTTC. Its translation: CASSLLGLGQLAKNIQYF.

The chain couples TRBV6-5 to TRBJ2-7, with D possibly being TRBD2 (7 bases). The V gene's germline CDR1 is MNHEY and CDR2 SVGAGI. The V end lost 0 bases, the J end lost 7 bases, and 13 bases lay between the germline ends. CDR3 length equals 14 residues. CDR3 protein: CASSYSGGLWEQYF. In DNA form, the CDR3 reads TGTGCCAGCAGTTACTCCGGGGGGCTGTGGGAGCAGTACTTC.

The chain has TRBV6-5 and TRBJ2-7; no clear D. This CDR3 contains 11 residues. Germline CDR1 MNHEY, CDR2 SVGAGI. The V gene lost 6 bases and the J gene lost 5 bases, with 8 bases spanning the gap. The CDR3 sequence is CASSPLNEQYF. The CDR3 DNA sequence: TGTGCCAGCAGCCCCCTCAACGAGCAGTACTTC.

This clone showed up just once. In DNA, the CDR3 is TGTGCCAGCTACAATGAAAAACTGTTTTTT. Amino acid sequence: CASYNEKLFF. The chain joins TRBV6-1 to TRBJ1-4, with D unclear. Per germline, CDR1 MNHNS and CDR2 SASEGT. V lost 8 bases, J lost 5 bases, and 3 bases lay in between. This CDR3 has 10 amino acids.

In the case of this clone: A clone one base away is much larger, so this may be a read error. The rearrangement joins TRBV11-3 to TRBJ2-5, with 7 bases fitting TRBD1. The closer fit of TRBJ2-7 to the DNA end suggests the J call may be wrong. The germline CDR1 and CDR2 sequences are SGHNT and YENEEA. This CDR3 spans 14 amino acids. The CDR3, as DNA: TGTGCCAGCAGCTTAACAGGGGAGTCCTACGAGCAGTACTTC. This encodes CASSLTGESYEQYF.